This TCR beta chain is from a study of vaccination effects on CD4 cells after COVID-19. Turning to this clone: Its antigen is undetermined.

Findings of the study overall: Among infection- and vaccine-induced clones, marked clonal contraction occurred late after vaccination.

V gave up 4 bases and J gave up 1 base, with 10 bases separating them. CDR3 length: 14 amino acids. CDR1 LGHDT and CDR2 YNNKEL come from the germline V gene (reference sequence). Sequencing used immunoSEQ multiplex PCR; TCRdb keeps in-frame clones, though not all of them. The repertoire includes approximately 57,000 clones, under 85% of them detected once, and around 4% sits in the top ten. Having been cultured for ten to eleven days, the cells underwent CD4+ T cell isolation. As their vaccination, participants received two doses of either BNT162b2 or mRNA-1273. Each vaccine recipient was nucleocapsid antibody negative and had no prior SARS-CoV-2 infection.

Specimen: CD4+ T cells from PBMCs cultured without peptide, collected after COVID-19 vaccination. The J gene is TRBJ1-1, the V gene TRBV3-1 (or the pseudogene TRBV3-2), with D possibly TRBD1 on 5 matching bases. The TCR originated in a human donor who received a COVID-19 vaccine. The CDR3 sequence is CASSPGDGNTEAFF. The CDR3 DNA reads TGTGCCAGCAGCCCTGGGGACGGGAACACTGAAGCTTTCTTT.